This T cell receptor (beta chain) was recovered during a study of blood T cell repertoires in COVID-19. Sequencing was performed with immunoSEQ multiplex PCR; in TCRdb, only in-frame clones are kept and a portion is missing. Of a few hundred thousand clones detected, 70% to 90% appear once; the ten largest clones hold 4.5% to 7%. CDR1 and CDR2 (germline): MGHRA, YSYEKL. The V end was cut by 2 bases, the J end by 3 bases, with 19 bases between. This CDR3 is 17 amino acids long. V gene TRBV4-1 combines with J gene TRBJ1-1; weak D call: TRBD1 (5 bases). The clonotype originates from a woman younger than 45 who had recovered from COVID-19. Material for sequencing was PBMCs or T cells enriched from blood (not recorded which). The CDR3 here is CASSQPPPWGGDTEAFF. CDR3 in DNA: TGCGCCAGCAGCCAACCTCCTCCGTGGGGGGGGGACACTGAAGCTTTCTTT.